This TCR beta chain was found in a study of blood T cell repertoires in COVID-19. Across the study: The analysed material was cDNA or gDNA that came from T cells, B-cell-depleted T cells, or PBMCs.

Germline assignment: CDR1 SGHNT and CDR2 YYREEE (reference sequence). The CDR3 loop spans 14 amino acids. V lost 0 bases and J lost 2, with 8 bases in between. Libraries were prepared by immunoSEQ multiplex PCR; TCRdb keeps only in-frame clonotypes and omits some of them. Of 35,000 to 40,000 clones listed, about 90% are singletons. The clonotype comes from a man aged 55 to 70 with active or convalescent COVID-19. V and J are TRBV5-4 and TRBJ1-2; D not certain. Sequenced: peripheral blood. The CDR3 DNA sequence: TGTGCCAGCAGCTTGGAACAGTACAACTATGGCTACACCTTC. Its translation: CASSLEQYNYGYTF.